The 18 T cell receptor beta chains reported below all come from one sample, sequenced in a study of beta chain features in type 1 diabetes. The study, taken as a whole, reports: Among all four CD4+ subsets, Type 1 diabetes patients had TCRB CDR3s that were moderately but significantly shorter.

The whole isolated RNA underwent reverse transcription, so sequencing captured expressed TCRB transcripts. TCRdb's table, derived via immunoSEQ multiplex PCR, lists solely in-frame clones and lacks some. The sample carries about 700,000 clones, roughly an eighth recorded once. Which antigens these TCRs recognize remains unknown. What was sequenced was naive CD4+ T cells from blood. The receptors stem from a man aged 18 to 30 with type 1 diabetes.

This clone was picked up a small number of times. The chain links TRBV29-1 to TRBJ1-2; D gene ambiguous. The CDR3 has 13 residues. Germline CDR1 SQVTM, CDR2 ANQGSEA. V was shortened by 7 bases and J by 4 bases, with 16 bases between the two germline ends. CDR3 nucleotide sequence: TGCAGCGCCCCCTGGGGATACGGCTATGGCTACACCTTC. Translation: CSAPWGYGYGYTF. The full variable domain, its missing parts supplied by reference TRBV29-1 and TRBJ1-2, is SAVISQKPSRDICQRGTSLTIQCQVDSQVTMMFWYRQQPGQSLTLIATANQGSEATYESGFVIDKFPISRPNLTFSTLTVSNMSPEDSSIYLCSAPWGYGYGYTFGSGTRLTVV.

This clone has more than one count but fewer than ten. The V call is TRBV5-1, the J call TRBJ1-2; D is unclear. V was shortened by 2 bases and J by 6 bases, with 17 bases between the two germline ends. The CDR3 is 15 amino acids. CDR1 is SGHRS and CDR2 is YFSETQ in the germline V gene. The CDR3 loop is CASSLEAQGHNGYTF. The CDR3 nucleotides are TGCGCCAGCAGCTTAGAGGCACAAGGGCACAATGGCTACACCTTC.

This sequence joins TRBV7-9 and TRBJ1-1; D is perhaps TRBD1 (5 bases). Deletions cut 5 bases from V and 5 bases from J, with 21 bases between. Germline V CDR1 and CDR2: SEHNR, FQNEAQ (reference sequence). This CDR3 region has 16 residues. The CDR3 nucleotides read TGTGCCAGCAGCCCTCGCCAGGGAGGGAGTTGGACTGAAGCTTTCTTT. Protein: CASSPRQGGSWTEAFF.

Concerning this clone: This specimen includes other DNA sequences encoding the same CDR3. The chain has TRBV7-2 and TRBJ2-3; D gene unclear. Germline V gene sequence: CDR1 SGHTA, CDR2 FQGNSA. Trimming shortened V by 1 base and J by 1 base, and 0 bases separated the two germline ends. The CDR3 has 12 amino acids. This CDR3 is CASSLGTDTQYF. CDR3 sequence (DNA): TGTGCCAGCAGCTTAGGCACAGATACGCAGTATTTT.

This clone was counted a few times. The chain joins TRBV10-3 to TRBJ2-7; possible D gene TRBD1, 5 bases. CDR1 is ENHRY, CDR2 SYGVKD, per germline. The CDR3 is made up of 13 amino acids. V was clipped by 6 bases and J by 2 bases, with 11 bases between them. CDR3 protein: CAISLQGTYEQYF. In DNA form, the CDR3 reads TGTGCCATCAGCCTCCAGGGAACCTACGAGCAGTACTTC.

This clone has a handful of counts. The gene calls are TRBV6-1 and TRBJ2-2; no definite D call. CDR3 length: 15 residues. Germline values: CDR1 MNHNS, CDR2 SASEGT. The V gene lost 3 bases and the J gene lost 8 bases, with 16 bases spanning the gap. The CDR3, as DNA: TGTGCCAGCAGTGACCCCTCGGAGCCCAGGGGGGAGCTGTTTTTT. As protein: CASSDPSEPRGELFF.

The gene calls are TRBV25-1 and TRBJ2-7, with 7 nucleotides matching TRBD2. This CDR3 has 14 residues. With 3 bases clipped from V and 4 bases from J, the junction kept 6 bases outside the gene matches. Germline CDR1 reads MGHDK; CDR2 reads SYGVNS. CDR3 loop: CASSESGGGYEQYF. In DNA, the CDR3 is TGTGCCAGCAGTGAGTCGGGGGGTGGTTACGAGCAGTACTTC.

In this sample, this clone turned up a few times. The chain joins TRBV25-1 to TRBJ1-1; D not resolved. CDR1 is MGHDK and CDR2 is SYGVNS in the germline V gene. This CDR3 has 14 residues. Trimming cost V 2 bases and J 6 bases, with 13 bases left between them. The CDR3 DNA reads as TGTGCCAGCAGTGAACGCCTAGTTTCGGCTGAAGCTTTCTTT. Protein: CASSERLVSAEAFF.

The genes are TRBV29-1 and TRBJ1-2; maybe TRBD1 (6 bases). V was cut by 6 bases and J by 0 bases, with 17 bases left in between. This CDR3 comprises 15 residues. Per the germline V gene, CDR1 is SQVTM and CDR2 is ANQGSEA. CDR3 amino acids: CSVRLGGLTNYGYTF. The CDR3 nucleotides read TGCAGCGTCCGGTTGGGGGGGCTGACTAACTATGGCTACACCTTC.

The genes are TRBV5-1 and TRBJ2-5; D is unresolved. V lost 1 base and J lost 5, with 15 bases in between. Germline-derived CDR1 and CDR2 are SGHRS and YFSETQ. The CDR3 is 15 amino acids. The CDR3 here is CASSLSTQSLETQYF. CDR3 nucleotides: TGCGCCAGCAGCTTGTCTACCCAAAGCCTGGAGACCCAGTACTTC. Combining the CDR3 with reference TRBV5-1 and TRBJ2-5 gives the whole variable domain KAGVTQTPRYLIKTRGQQVTLSCSPISGHRSVSWYQQTPGQGLQFLFEYFSETQRNKGNFPGRFSGRQFSNSRSEMNVSTLELGDSALYLCASSLSTQSLETQYFGPGTRLLVL.

As concerns this clone: At the DNA level, this CDR3 is encoded by other sequences in the same sample as well. V is TRBV11-2 and J is TRBJ2-7; no definite D call. Germline V gives CDR1 SGHAT, CDR2 FQNNGV. V lost 0 bases, J lost 3 bases, and 3 bases lay in between. The CDR3 sequence is 12 residues long. CDR3 region: CASSLDIYEQYF. The CDR3 nucleotides are TGTGCCAGCAGCTTAGACATCTACGAGCAGTACTTC.

There are a few counts of this clone. An end of the junction does not agree with germline; a read error may underlie this. V and J are TRBV4-1 and TRBJ1-1, with D uncertain. The CDR3 runs 15 residues. The V gene's germline CDR1 is MGHRA and CDR2 YSYEKL. The DNA of the CDR3 is TGCGCCAGCAGCCAGAATTCTGCCCCCAACAGTGAAGCTTTCTTT. Translating it yields CASSQNSAPNSEAFF.

The J gene is TRBJ2-5, the V gene TRBV7-9; perhaps TRBD1 as D (6 bases). Trimming pared 4 bases from V and 5 bases from J, leaving 14 bases between. CDR1 SEHNR and CDR2 FQNEAQ come from the germline V gene (reference sequence). The CDR3 spans 14 residues. This CDR3 is CASSSTGFGETQYF. The CDR3 DNA is TGTGCCAGCAGCTCCACAGGGTTCGGCGAGACCCAGTACTTC.

There are a few counts of this clone. This rearrangement joins TRBV6-5 to TRBJ2-6; D not certain. V gave up 2 bases and J gave up 0 bases, with 5 bases separating them. The CDR3 runs to 15 residues. Germline CDR1 is MNHEY and CDR2 is SVGAGI. CDR3 residues: CASSYQRSGANVLTF. The CDR3 DNA reads as TGTGCCAGCAGTTACCAGCGCTCTGGGGCCAACGTCCTGACTTTC.

This clone was counted a few times. The chain has TRBV30 and TRBJ2-1, with 14 bases identical to TRBD2. CDR3 length equals 15 residues. Germline assignment: CDR1 GTSNPN and CDR2 SVGIG (reference sequence). The trim removed 1 base at V and 9 bases at J, leaving 5 bases unmatched. The DNA for the CDR3 is TGTGCCTGGAGTGAGACTAGCGGGGGGGCCATTGAGCAGTTCTTC. It specifies CAWSETSGGAIEQFF.

This sequence joins TRBV27 and TRBJ1-2; TRBD1 agrees at 7 bases. After removal of 5 bases from V and 2 bases from J, the junction contained 14 bases not matched to a gene. Germline values: CDR1 MNHEY, CDR2 SMNVEV (reference sequence). The CDR3 loop spans 17 amino acids. CDR3 bases: TGTGCCAGCAGTAGCCTCAGGGGGGATCCCGTCAACTATGGCTACACCTTC. This gives the protein CASSSLRGDPVNYGYTF.

The CDR3 protein is CATNPGGQGFQPQHF. The CDR3, as DNA: TGCGCCACTAACCCCGGCGGGCAGGGGTTTCAGCCCCAGCATTTT. The chain recombines TRBV10-2 with TRBJ1-5, with a tentative D call TRBD1 (6 bases). V lost 10 bases and J 6 bases, leaving 22 bases between the germline ends. CDR3 length equals 15 residues. Germline V gives CDR1 WSHSY, CDR2 SAAADI.

V is TRBV6-1 and J is TRBJ2-1; the match to TRBD2 covers 13 bases. The junction had 3 bases not matched to a gene; V was cut back by 5 bases and J by 8 bases. This CDR3 is 14 amino acids long. In germline, CDR1 is MNHNS, CDR2 SASEGT. DNA of the CDR3: TGTGCCAGCAGTACTAGCGGGGGGGCCGATGAGCAGTTCTTC. Encoded protein: CASSTSGGADEQFF.